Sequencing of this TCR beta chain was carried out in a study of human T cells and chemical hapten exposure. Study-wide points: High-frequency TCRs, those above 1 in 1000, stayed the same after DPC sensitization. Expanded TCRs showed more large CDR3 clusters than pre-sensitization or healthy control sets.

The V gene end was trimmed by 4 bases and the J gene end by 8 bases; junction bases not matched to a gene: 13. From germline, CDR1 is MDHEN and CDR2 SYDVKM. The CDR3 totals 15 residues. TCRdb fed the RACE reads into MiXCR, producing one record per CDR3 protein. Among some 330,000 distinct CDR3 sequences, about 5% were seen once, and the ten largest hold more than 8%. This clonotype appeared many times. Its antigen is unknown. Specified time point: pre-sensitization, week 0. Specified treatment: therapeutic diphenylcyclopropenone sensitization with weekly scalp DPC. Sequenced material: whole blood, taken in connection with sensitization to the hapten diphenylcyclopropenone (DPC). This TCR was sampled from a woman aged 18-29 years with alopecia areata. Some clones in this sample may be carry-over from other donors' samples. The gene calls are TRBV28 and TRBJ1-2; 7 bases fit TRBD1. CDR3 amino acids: CASSSYSTGVGGYTF. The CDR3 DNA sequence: TGTGCCAGCAGTTCATACTCCACAGGGGTTGGCGGCTACACCTTC.